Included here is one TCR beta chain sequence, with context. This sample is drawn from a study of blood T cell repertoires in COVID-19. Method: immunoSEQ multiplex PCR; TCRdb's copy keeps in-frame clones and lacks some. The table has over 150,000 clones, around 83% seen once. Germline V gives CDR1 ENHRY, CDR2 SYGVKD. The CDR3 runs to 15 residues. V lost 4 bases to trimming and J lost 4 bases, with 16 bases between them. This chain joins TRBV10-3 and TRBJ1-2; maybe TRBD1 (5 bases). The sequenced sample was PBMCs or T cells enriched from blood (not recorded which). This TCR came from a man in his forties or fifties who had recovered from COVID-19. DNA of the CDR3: TGTGCCATCAGTGTGACAGAATATTCAGGCTATGGCTACACCTTC. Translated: CAISVTEYSGYGYTF.